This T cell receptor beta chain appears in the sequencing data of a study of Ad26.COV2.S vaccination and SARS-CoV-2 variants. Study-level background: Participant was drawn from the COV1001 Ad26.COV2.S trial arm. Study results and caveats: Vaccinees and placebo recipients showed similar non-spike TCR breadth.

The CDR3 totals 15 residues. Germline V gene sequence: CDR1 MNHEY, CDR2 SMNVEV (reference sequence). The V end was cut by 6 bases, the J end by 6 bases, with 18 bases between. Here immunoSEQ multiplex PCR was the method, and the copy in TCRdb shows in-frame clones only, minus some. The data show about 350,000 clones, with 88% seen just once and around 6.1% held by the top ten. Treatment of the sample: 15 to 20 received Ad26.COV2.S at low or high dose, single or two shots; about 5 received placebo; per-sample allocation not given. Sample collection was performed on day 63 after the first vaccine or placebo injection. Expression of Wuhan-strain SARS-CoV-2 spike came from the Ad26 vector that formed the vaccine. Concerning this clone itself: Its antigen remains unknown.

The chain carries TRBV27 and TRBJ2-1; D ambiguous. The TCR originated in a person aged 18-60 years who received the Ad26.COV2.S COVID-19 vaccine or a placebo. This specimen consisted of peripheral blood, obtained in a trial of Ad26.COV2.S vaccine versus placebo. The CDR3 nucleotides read TGTGCCAGCAGCGAACGGGTACGACTCCTCAATGAGCAGTTCTTC. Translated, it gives CASSERVRLLNEQFF.